The 32 T cell receptor beta chains below all came from one sample that was sequenced in a study of cytomegalovirus exposure and HLA in healthy donors. The PCR used 60 Vbeta and 13 Jbeta primers. This table comes from immunoSEQ multiplex PCR, and its TCRdb copy is limited to in-frame clones, with some not included. Here the sample spans around 180,000 clones, roughly three quarters being singletons. Sequences were obtained from PBMCs. Receptors were obtained from a woman aged 45 to 65 in good health and CMV-seronegative.

DNA of the CDR3: TGTGCCTGGAGTGCCCATCAGGGGCCCCAAGAGACCCAGTACTTC. It specifies CAWSAHQGPQETQYF. The chain employs TRBV30 and TRBJ2-5; possibly TRBD1 for D (6 bases). The CDR3 has 15 amino acids. The germline CDR1 and CDR2 sequences are GTSNPN and SVGIG (reference sequence). Trimming stripped 1 base from V and 1 base from J, with 13 bases between.

The chain employs TRBV13 and TRBJ2-3; D uncertain. Germline V gene sequence: CDR1 PRHDT, CDR2 FYEKMQ (reference sequence). The V gene lost 2 bases and the J gene lost 3 bases, with 15 bases spanning the gap. CDR3 length: 16 residues. The CDR3 is CASSLSRSLQTDTQYF. Here the CDR3 DNA reads TGTGCCAGCAGCTTAAGCCGATCCCTACAGACAGATACGCAGTATTTT.

This chain joins TRBV7-2 and TRBJ2-5, with TRBD2 matching 7 bases. The CDR3 sequence is 15 residues long. V trimming: 2 bases; J trimming: 5 bases; junction bases outside the gene matches: 8. From germline, CDR1 is SGHTA and CDR2 FQGNSA. In DNA, the CDR3 is TGTGCCAGCAGCTTACTAAGCGGGGCCAGGGAGACCCAGTACTTC. This codes for CASSLLSGARETQYF.

The chain recombines TRBV28 with TRBJ1-5; maybe TRBD1 (5 bases). This CDR3 region has 15 residues. The V gene lost 3 bases and the J gene lost 1 base, with 10 bases spanning the gap. From germline, CDR1 is MDHEN and CDR2 SYDVKM. The DNA of the CDR3 is TGTGCCAGCAGTTTGGAGGGGACCAGCAATCAGCCCCAGCATTTT. This codes for CASSLEGTSNQPQHF.

This chain uses TRBV5-6 with TRBJ2-1, with D possibly matching TRBD1 (6 bases). The CDR3 loop spans 16 amino acids. CDR1 and CDR2 (germline): SGHDT, YYEEEE. V was shortened by 0 bases and J by 0 bases, with 10 bases between the two germline ends. CDR3 bases: TGTGCCAGCAGCTTGGCAGGGGTGAGCTCCTACAATGAGCAGTTCTTC. This gives the protein CASSLAGVSSYNEQFF.

The chain couples TRBV7-6 to TRBJ2-1; D might be TRBD2 (5 bases). CDR3 length: 14 amino acids. Trimming shortened V by 5 bases and J by 5 bases, and 13 bases separated the two germline ends. CDR1 and CDR2 from the germline V gene are SGHVS and FNYEAQ. CDR3 residues: CASSPPLAHNEQFF. CDR3 nucleotide sequence: TGTGCCAGCAGCCCCCCTCTAGCTCACAATGAGCAGTTCTTC. Based on the CDR3 plus reference TRBV7-6 and TRBJ2-1, the full variable domain is GAGVSQSPRYKVTKRGQDVALRCDPISGHVSLYWYRQALGQGPEFLTYFNYEAQQDKSGLPNDRFSAERPEGSISTLTIQRTEQRDSAMYRCASSPPLAHNEQFFGPGTRLTVL.

This clone was seen a single time. The CDR3 sequence: CASSYSGHSNTEAFF. CDR3 DNA sequence: TGTGCCAGCAGTTACTCGGGACATTCGAACACTGAAGCTTTCTTT. The chain combines TRBV6-6 with TRBJ1-1; tentative D call: TRBD1 (6 bases). Deletions cut 0 bases from V and 1 base from J, with 9 bases between. The CDR3 spans 15 residues. The germline CDR1 and CDR2 sequences are MNHNY and SVGAGI (reference sequence).

This chain links TRBV29-1 with TRBJ2-5; 10 bases map to TRBD2. CDR1 and CDR2 (germline): SQVTM, ANQGSEA. Trimming took 6 bases from V and 0 from J; bases not matched to a gene: 4. The CDR3 sequence is 14 residues long. The CDR3 coding sequence is TGCAGCGTCCGAGCGGGGGGGTACCAAGAGACCCAGTACTTC. Translated: CSVRAGGYQETQYF.

The chain carries TRBV9 and TRBJ1-3; the match to TRBD1 covers 7 bases. J gave up 2 bases and V 2 bases, and 7 bases lay outside the gene matches. Per germline, CDR1 SGDLS and CDR2 YYNGEE. The CDR3 spans 16 residues. The CDR3 loop reads CASSVDLTGAGNTIYF. The CDR3 DNA sequence: TGTGCCAGCAGCGTCGACCTCACAGGGGCTGGAAACACCATATATTTT.

The CDR3 sequence: CASSLLLATYEQYF. The CDR3 DNA reads TGTGCCAGCAGCTTGTTACTAGCTACCTACGAGCAGTACTTC. The J gene is TRBJ2-7, the V gene TRBV5-6; D might be TRBD2 (6 bases). V was shortened by 1 base and J by 2 bases, with 10 bases between the two germline ends. The germline gives CDR1 SGHDT, CDR2 YYEEEE. The CDR3 covers 14 residues.

V and J are TRBV6-4 and TRBJ2-7; 8 bases align to TRBD1. Germline V gives CDR1 MRHNA, CDR2 SNTAGT. With 10 bases clipped from V and 4 bases from J, the junction kept 15 bases outside the gene matches. CDR3 length: 15 residues. CDR3 nucleotide sequence: TGTGCCACCAGACTAAAAGGACAGGGTGTATACGAGCAGTACTTC. It is translated as CATRLKGQGVYEQYF.

The chain's CDR3 is CASSPPTGNGYTF. The CDR3 DNA follows: TGTGCCAGCTCACCACCTACGGGGAATGGCTACACCTTC. The chain combines TRBV18 with TRBJ1-2; the D is unclear. Trimming removed 0 bases at V and 6 bases at J, with 8 bases between. Germline lookup yields CDR1 KGHSH and CDR2 LQKENI. The CDR3 has 13 residues. Filled out from reference TRBV18 and TRBJ1-2, the complete variable domain reads NAGVMQNPRHLVRRRGQEARLRCSPMKGHSHVYWYRQLPEEGLKFMVYLQKENIIDESGMPKERFSAEFPKEGPSILRIQQVVRGDSAAYFCASSPPTGNGYTFGSGTRLTVV.

The rearrangement joins TRBV27 to TRBJ2-3, with 7 bases aligning to TRBD1. V was pared by 6 bases and J by 2 bases, with 8 bases of the junction left unmatched. Germline values: CDR1 MNHEY, CDR2 SMNVEV (reference sequence). The CDR3 sequence is 15 residues long. The CDR3 loop is CASRLQGTYTDTQYF. CDR3 coding DNA: TGTGCCAGCAGACTACAGGGGACCTACACAGATACGCAGTATTTT.

The gene calls are TRBV11-2 and TRBJ1-4, with D tentatively TRBD1 (6 bases). The CDR3 contains 17 residues. Germline V gives CDR1 SGHAT, CDR2 FQNNGV. V shed 1 base and J shed 5 bases, with 17 bases lying between them. The CDR3 bases are TGTGCCAGCAGCTTAGGGCTGGGGGGGCGCCCGAATGAAAAACTGTTTTTT. Translated: CASSLGLGGRPNEKLFF. The full variable domain, in which reference TRBV11-2 and TRBJ1-4 provide the parts outside the CDR3, is EAGVAQSPRYKIIEKRQSVAFWCNPISGHATLYWYQQILGQGPKLLIQFQNNGVVDDSQLPKDRFSAERLKGVDSTLKIQPAKLEDSAVYLCASSLGLGGRPNEKLFFGSGTQLSVL.

In nucleotides, the CDR3 is TGTGCCAGCAGCAACCGACGGGGGAGAGAGACCCAGTACTTC. Translation gives CASSNRRGRETQYF. The chain recombines TRBV7-9 with TRBJ2-5; tentatively, D is TRBD2 (6 bases). Germline loops: CDR1 SEHNR, CDR2 FQNEAQ (reference sequence). V dropped 5 bases and J dropped 4 bases, with 14 bases sitting between them. The CDR3 totals 14 residues.

The chain combines TRBV19 with TRBJ2-3, with 10 bases lining up with TRBD2. With V trimmed by 7 bases and J by 2 bases, 3 bases remained unmatched. The CDR3 is 14 amino acids. CDR1 and CDR2 from the germline V gene are LNHDA and SQIVND (reference sequence). CDR3: CASKSGRDTDTQYF. CDR3 sequence (DNA): TGTGCCAGTAAAAGCGGGAGGGACACAGATACGCAGTATTTT.

This chain joins TRBV6-1 and TRBJ2-7, with D perhaps TRBD2 (8 bases). The CDR3 loop spans 16 amino acids. V was shortened by 1 base and J by 3 bases, with 16 bases between the two germline ends. Germline CDR1 and CDR2: MNHNS and SASEGT. The CDR3 bases are TGTGCCAGCAGTGAAGTCGGGAGGGGACAGATCTACGAGCAGTACTTC. It specifies CASSEVGRGQIYEQYF.

The chain combines TRBV19 with TRBJ1-2; the match to TRBD1 covers 10 bases. Germline V gene lookup returns CDR1 LNHDA and CDR2 SQIVND (reference sequence). With 6 bases clipped from V and 6 bases from J, the junction kept 10 bases outside the gene matches. The CDR3 sequence is 15 residues long. The DNA for the CDR3 is TGTGCCAGTAGCGCCTCCGGGACAGGGGTCGATGGCTACACCTTC. Translated: CASSASGTGVDGYTF.

The chain carries TRBV5-6 and TRBJ1-4; D is unclear. The CDR3 consists of 15 residues. Trimming cost V 2 bases and J 6 bases, with 14 bases left between them. Germline V gives CDR1 SGHDT, CDR2 YYEEEE. The CDR3 DNA reads as TGTGCCAGCAGCTTAAGAGGGCCTGGGGATGAAAAACTGTTTTTT. Protein product: CASSLRGPGDEKLFF. The entire variable domain, with the rest obtained from reference TRBV5-6 and TRBJ1-4, is as follows: DAGVTQSPTHLIKTRGQQVTLRCSPKSGHDTVSWYQQALGQGPQFIFQYYEEEERQRGNFPDRFSGHQFPNYSSELNVNALLLGDSALYLCASSLRGPGDEKLFFGSGTQLSVL.

This clone has more than one count but fewer than ten. The CDR3 sequence is CASSVNKNTEAFF. The CDR3 DNA sequence: TGTGCCAGCAGTGTAAACAAGAACACTGAAGCTTTCTTT. The chain employs TRBV6-1 and TRBJ1-1; D remains ambiguous. The V gene lost 4 bases and the J gene lost 1 base, with 7 bases spanning the gap. CDR3 length: 13 amino acids. Germline-derived CDR1 and CDR2 are MNHNS and SASEGT.

This rearrangement joins TRBV5-4 to TRBJ1-1; D remains unclear. The CDR3 extends over 16 amino acids. CDR1 and CDR2 (germline): SGHNT, YYREEE (reference sequence). Trimming took off 4 bases at V and 0 bases at J, with 16 bases between the two ends. This chain's CDR3 is CASSINSGRVNTEAFF. Here the CDR3 DNA reads TGTGCCAGCAGCATTAACAGCGGGCGGGTGAACACTGAAGCTTTCTTT.

J is TRBJ2-3 and V is TRBV7-9; TRBD1 matches at 10 bases. Germline assignment: CDR1 SEHNR and CDR2 FQNEAQ (reference sequence). The CDR3 sequence is 19 residues long. The junction had 18 bases not matched to a gene; V was cut back by 8 bases and J by 1 base. CDR3 sequence: CASAYPRGPGTGGTDTQYF. The CDR3 nucleotides read TGTGCCAGCGCTTACCCGAGGGGGCCCGGGACAGGGGGCACAGATACGCAGTATTTT.

The count of this clone is one. The rearrangement uses TRBV4-2 and TRBJ2-5, with a tentative D call TRBD2 (7 bases). Germline V CDR1 and CDR2: LGHNA, YNFKEQ. The germline V and J ends were trimmed by 7 bases and 4 bases, with 16 bases remaining between them. This CDR3 contains 14 residues. This chain's CDR3 is CASKGGGIGETQYF. The CDR3 region has the DNA TGTGCCAGCAAAGGGGGGGGAATCGGAGAGACCCAGTACTTC.

This clone was seen a few times. CDR3 region: CSVGGSTSYEQYF. The CDR3 nucleotides read TGCAGCGTTGGCGGGAGTACCTCCTACGAGCAGTACTTC. The V and J genes are TRBV29-1 and TRBJ2-7; the match to TRBD2 covers 7 bases. The germline V gene has CDR1 SQVTM and CDR2 ANQGSEA. CDR3 length: 13 amino acids. The trim removed 4 bases at V and 0 bases at J, leaving 3 bases unmatched.

The chain uses TRBV18 and TRBJ2-1; 13 bases fit TRBD2. The J segment lost 8 bases and the V segment lost 6 bases, leaving 4 bases of the junction unmatched. This CDR3 comprises 14 residues. Germline V lookup: CDR1 KGHSH, CDR2 LQKENI. In nucleotides, the CDR3 is TGTGCCAGCTCGGGACTAGCGGGATCGGATGAGCAGTTCTTC. Encoded protein: CASSGLAGSDEQFF.

The V and J genes are TRBV7-2 and TRBJ1-1; 8 bases agree with TRBD1. V trimming: 2 bases; J trimming: 1 base; junction bases outside the gene matches: 6. The length of the CDR3 is 16 residues. CDR1 and CDR2 from the germline V gene are SGHTA and FQGNSA. CDR3 DNA sequence: TGTGCCAGCAGCTTATCCCTCGGACAGGGGAACACTGAAGCTTTCTTT. Its translation is CASSLSLGQGNTEAFF. The variable domain in full, with the rest retrieved from reference TRBV7-2 and TRBJ1-1, is GAGVSQSPSNKVTEKGKDVELRCDPISGHTALYWYRQSLGQGLEFLIYFQGNSAPDKSGLPSDRFSAERTGGSVSTLTIQRTQQEDSAVYLCASSLSLGQGNTEAFFGQGTRLTVV.

The chain combines TRBV30 with TRBJ2-1; TRBD2 matches at 12 bases. CDR3 length equals 19 residues. Germline trimming cut 0 bases from V and 3 bases from J; bases unmatched to any gene: 12. Germline values: CDR1 GTSNPN, CDR2 SVGIG (reference sequence). The CDR3 spells CAWSVKWLAGGPGYNEQFF. The CDR3 bases are TGTGCCTGGAGTGTAAAGTGGCTAGCGGGGGGGCCGGGCTACAATGAGCAGTTCTTC.

J is TRBJ2-5 and V is TRBV5-6; a weak D match, TRBD2 (5 bases). V dropped 2 bases and J dropped 5 bases, with 10 bases sitting between them. This CDR3 is built from 13 residues. The V gene's germline CDR1 is SGHDT and CDR2 YYEEEE. The CDR3 DNA reads as TGTGCCAGCAGCTTTGCGGGTCTGGAGACCCAGTACTTC. Its protein is CASSFAGLETQYF. The full variable domain, in which reference TRBV5-6 and TRBJ2-5 provide the parts outside the CDR3, is DAGVTQSPTHLIKTRGQQVTLRCSPKSGHDTVSWYQQALGQGPQFIFQYYEEEERQRGNFPDRFSGHQFPNYSSELNVNALLLGDSALYLCASSFAGLETQYFGPGTRLLVL.

The V call is TRBV19, the J call TRBJ1-4, with D possibly being TRBD1 (6 bases). In germline, CDR1 is LNHDA, CDR2 SQIVND (reference sequence). The CDR3 consists of 14 residues. The germline V and J ends were trimmed by 10 bases and 0 bases, with 12 bases remaining between them. The CDR3 region has the DNA TGTGCCACGAGGACAGCCGCAACTAATGAAAAACTGTTTTTT. Its translation is CATRTAATNEKLFF.

Points on this clone: Other DNA sequences in this specimen translate into the identical CDR3. The chain recombines TRBV28 with TRBJ1-4; D is possibly TRBD1 (5 bases). Trimming took off 2 bases at V and 5 bases at J, with 6 bases between the two ends. The CDR3 contains 13 residues. Germline CDR1 is MDHEN and CDR2 is SYDVKM. The CDR3, as DNA: TGTGCCAGCAGTTTAGGGGGGAATGAAAAACTGTTTTTT. Amino acids: CASSLGGNEKLFF.

The J gene is TRBJ2-7, the V gene TRBV6-5, with D perhaps matching TRBD2 (6 bases). The CDR3 contains 13 residues. The germline gives CDR1 MNHEY, CDR2 SVGAGI. V was clipped by 5 bases and J by 7 bases, with 15 bases between them. The CDR3 nucleotides are TGTGCCAGCAGTCCCCCGGGTGGAGGGGAGCAGTACTTC. Residues: CASSPPGGGEQYF.

CDR3 residues: CASSLGTSDNNEQFF. The CDR3 DNA follows: TGTGCCAGCAGCTTAGGCACTAGCGACAACAATGAGCAGTTCTTC. This chain joins TRBV11-3 and TRBJ2-1, with 7 bases matching TRBD2. Per germline, CDR1 SGHNT and CDR2 YENEEA. This CDR3 is built from 15 residues. V was pared by 1 base and J by 5 bases, with 5 bases of the junction left unmatched. Drawing the rest from reference TRBV11-3 and TRBJ2-1, the complete variable domain is EAGVVQSPRYKIIEKKQPVAFWCNPISGHNTLYWYLQNLGQGPELLIRYENEEAVDDSQLPKDRFSAERLKGVDSTLKIQPAELGDSAVYLCASSLGTSDNNEQFFGPGTRLTVL.